Below are 17 T cell receptor beta chains sequenced from a single sample in a study of cytomegalovirus exposure and HLA in healthy donors. The PCR contained 60 Vbeta and 13 Jbeta primers. Generated by immunoSEQ multiplex PCR, the TCRdb table keeps only in-frame clones and is missing some. The repertoire holds approximately 150,000 clones, with roughly 80% as singletons. The sample taken for sequencing was PBMCs. These receptors were obtained from a human donor in good health.

The chain carries TRBV6-1 and TRBJ2-5, with D perhaps matching TRBD2 (5 bases). Matching the DNA end better, TRBJ2-7 makes the J call doubtful. The germline gives CDR1 MNHNS, CDR2 SASEGT. The CDR3 totals 14 residues. In nucleotides, the CDR3 is TGTGCCAGCAGTAGTTTAGGGAGCTCCTACGAGCAGTACTTC. Protein sequence: CASSSLGSSYEQYF.

The genes are TRBV4-1 and TRBJ2-1; TRBD2 matches 7 bases. The germline V gene encodes CDR1 MGHRA and CDR2 YSYEKL. The CDR3 loop spans 16 amino acids. Trimming cost V 5 bases and J 8 bases; bases outside gene matches: 15. The DNA for the CDR3 is TGCGCCAGCAGCTTAACGGGGCTAGCGGTCGCAGATGAGCAGTTCTTC. The encoded protein is CASSLTGLAVADEQFF.

This clone came up a few times. The chain combines TRBV28 with TRBJ2-5, with TRBD1 as a possible D gene (6 bases). V lost 7 bases to trimming and J lost 5 bases, with 14 bases between them. The germline V gene has CDR1 MDHEN and CDR2 SYDVKM. This CDR3 region has 13 residues. The CDR3 sequence is CASMGRGRETQYF. The CDR3, as DNA: TGTGCCAGCATGGGCAGGGGAAGGGAGACCCAGTACTTC.

The chain is built from TRBV9 and TRBJ2-7; no reliable D call. Germline lookup yields CDR1 SGDLS and CDR2 YYNGEE. V lost 3 bases, J lost 7 bases, and 14 bases lay in between. CDR3 length equals 13 residues. The CDR3 sequence: CASSGGGLVEQYF. CDR3 in DNA: TGTGCCAGCAGCGGAGGTGGTTTGGTTGAGCAGTACTTC.

In regard to this clone: One end of the junction is discordant with germline, which a read error may explain. The gene calls are TRBV10-1 and TRBJ2-3; 11 bases fit TRBD2. This CDR3 is built from 12 residues. Germline V gene lookup returns CDR1 WNHNN and CDR2 SYGVQD (reference sequence). CDR3 in amino acids: CASSAGTSGLHF. The CDR3 region has the DNA TGCGCCAGCAGCGCCGGGACTAGCGGCCTGCATTTT.

The chain couples TRBV7-2 to TRBJ2-3; 9 nucleotides align to TRBD2. Trimming took 1 base from V and 3 from J; bases not matched to a gene: 5. Germline loops: CDR1 SGHTA, CDR2 FQGNSA. The CDR3 consists of 16 residues. The CDR3 here is CASSLGVLAGTDTQYF. The CDR3 coding sequence is TGTGCCAGCAGCTTAGGGGTGCTAGCGGGGACAGATACGCAGTATTTT. Variable domain in full (rest from reference TRBV7-2 and TRBJ2-3): GAGVSQSPSNKVTEKGKDVELRCDPISGHTALYWYRQSLGQGLEFLIYFQGNSAPDKSGLPSDRFSAERTGGSVSTLTIQRTQQEDSAVYLCASSLGVLAGTDTQYFGPGTRLTVL.

The chain has TRBV9 and TRBJ2-3, with 12 nucleotides matching TRBD2. The CDR3 extends over 16 amino acids. V trimming: 4 bases; J trimming: 2 bases; junction bases outside the gene matches: 5. Germline lookup yields CDR1 SGDLS and CDR2 YYNGEE. Here the CDR3 reads CASSTLAGGITDTQYF. The CDR3, as DNA: TGTGCCAGCAGCACCCTAGCGGGGGGGATCACAGATACGCAGTATTTT.

The V call is TRBV19, the J call TRBJ1-2; 7 nucleotides agree with TRBD1. CDR1 is LNHDA, CDR2 SQIVND, per germline (reference sequence). This CDR3 contains 13 residues. V trimming: 8 bases; J trimming: 4 bases; junction bases outside the gene matches: 7. CDR3 nucleotide sequence: TGTGCCAGTTCCCGGACAGGCTTCTATGGCTACACCTTC. It yields the protein CASSRTGFYGYTF.

The chain links TRBV7-2 to TRBJ1-5; D is unresolved. With 4 bases removed from V and 9 bases from J, the gap between germline ends came to 13 bases. The CDR3 contains 13 residues. CDR1 is SGHTA, CDR2 FQGNSA, per germline. CDR3 nucleotides: TGTGCCAGCAGCTCTGACGGACTGACGCCCCAGCATTTT. The encoded protein is CASSSDGLTPQHF.

J is TRBJ2-5 and V is TRBV11-2, with 9 bases that match TRBD2. Germline assignment: CDR1 SGHAT and CDR2 FQNNGV. The ends lost 0 bases at V and 5 bases at J; junction bases unmatched: 10. The CDR3 runs 17 residues. The CDR3 here is CASSLDGGGGAWETQYF. The CDR3 coding sequence is TGTGCCAGCAGCTTAGATGGCGGCGGGGGGGCCTGGGAGACCCAGTACTTC. Combining the CDR3 with reference TRBV11-2 and TRBJ2-5 gives the whole variable domain EAGVAQSPRYKIIEKRQSVAFWCNPISGHATLYWYQQILGQGPKLLIQFQNNGVVDDSQLPKDRFSAERLKGVDSTLKIQPAKLEDSAVYLCASSLDGGGGAWETQYFGPGTRLLVL.

This chain connects TRBV25-1 to TRBJ2-5; 9 nucleotides line up with TRBD2. The J segment lost 0 bases and the V segment lost 1 base, leaving 3 bases of the junction unmatched. CDR3 length: 16 residues. Germline V gene lookup returns CDR1 MGHDK and CDR2 SYGVNS. For the CDR3, the DNA is TGTGCCAGCAGTGAATCTAGGACTAGCGACCAAGAGACCCAGTACTTC. This codes for CASSESRTSDQETQYF.

The chain couples TRBV2 to TRBJ2-7; 8 bases are shared with TRBD1. In germline, CDR1 is SNHLY, CDR2 FYNNEI. The CDR3 has 15 amino acids. Trimming removed 3 bases from V and 4 bases from J; junction bases left unmatched: 8. The CDR3 region is CASSDIGQGPYEQYF. Here the CDR3 DNA reads TGTGCCAGCAGTGATATTGGACAGGGTCCTTACGAGCAGTACTTC.

This clone was detected a few times. The CDR3: CASSLGGRTYNEQFF. CDR3 nucleotides: TGTGCCAGCAGCTTGGGCGGGAGGACTTACAATGAGCAGTTCTTC. V and J are TRBV5-4 and TRBJ2-1; TRBD2 aligns across 8 bases. The CDR3 spans 15 residues. With V trimmed by 0 bases and J by 4 bases, 3 bases remained unmatched. The germline CDR1 and CDR2 sequences are SGHNT and YYREEE (reference sequence).

The chain joins TRBV5-4 to TRBJ2-3, with 8 bases lining up with TRBD2. CDR3 length: 16 amino acids. V lost 1 base and J lost 6; bases outside the gene matches: 10. Germline V gene lookup returns CDR1 SGHNT and CDR2 YYREEE (reference sequence). CDR3 loop: CASSLRAGGASDTQYF. The DNA of the CDR3 is TGTGCCAGCAGCTTGAGGGCGGGGGGCGCCTCGGATACGCAGTATTTT.

The genes are TRBV4-2 and TRBJ2-7; 9 nucleotides line up with TRBD2. The J segment lost 3 bases and the V segment lost 2 bases, leaving 2 bases of the junction unmatched. Germline CDR1 reads LGHNA; CDR2 reads YNFKEQ. The CDR3 spans 14 residues. The CDR3 sequence: CASSQIAGDYEQYF. CDR3 in DNA: TGTGCCAGCAGCCAAATAGCGGGGGACTACGAGCAGTACTTC.

V gene TRBV5-1 combines with J gene TRBJ1-2; D is ambiguous. The CDR3 contains 12 residues. Germline assignment: CDR1 SGHRS and CDR2 YFSETQ. V lost 3 bases, J lost 4 bases, and 7 bases lay in between. CDR3 bases: TGCGCCAGCAGCTCAAACGGCTATGGCTACACCTTC. As protein: CASSSNGYGYTF.

This sequence joins TRBV11-2 and TRBJ2-3, with 8 bases aligning to TRBD2. J was trimmed by 1 base and V by 7 bases; bases with no gene match: 7. Germline V gene lookup returns CDR1 SGHAT and CDR2 FQNNGV. This CDR3 contains 15 residues. CDR3 sequence: CASTPGAGGTDTQYF. The CDR3 nucleotides are TGTGCCAGCACCCCCGGAGCGGGGGGCACAGATACGCAGTATTTT.